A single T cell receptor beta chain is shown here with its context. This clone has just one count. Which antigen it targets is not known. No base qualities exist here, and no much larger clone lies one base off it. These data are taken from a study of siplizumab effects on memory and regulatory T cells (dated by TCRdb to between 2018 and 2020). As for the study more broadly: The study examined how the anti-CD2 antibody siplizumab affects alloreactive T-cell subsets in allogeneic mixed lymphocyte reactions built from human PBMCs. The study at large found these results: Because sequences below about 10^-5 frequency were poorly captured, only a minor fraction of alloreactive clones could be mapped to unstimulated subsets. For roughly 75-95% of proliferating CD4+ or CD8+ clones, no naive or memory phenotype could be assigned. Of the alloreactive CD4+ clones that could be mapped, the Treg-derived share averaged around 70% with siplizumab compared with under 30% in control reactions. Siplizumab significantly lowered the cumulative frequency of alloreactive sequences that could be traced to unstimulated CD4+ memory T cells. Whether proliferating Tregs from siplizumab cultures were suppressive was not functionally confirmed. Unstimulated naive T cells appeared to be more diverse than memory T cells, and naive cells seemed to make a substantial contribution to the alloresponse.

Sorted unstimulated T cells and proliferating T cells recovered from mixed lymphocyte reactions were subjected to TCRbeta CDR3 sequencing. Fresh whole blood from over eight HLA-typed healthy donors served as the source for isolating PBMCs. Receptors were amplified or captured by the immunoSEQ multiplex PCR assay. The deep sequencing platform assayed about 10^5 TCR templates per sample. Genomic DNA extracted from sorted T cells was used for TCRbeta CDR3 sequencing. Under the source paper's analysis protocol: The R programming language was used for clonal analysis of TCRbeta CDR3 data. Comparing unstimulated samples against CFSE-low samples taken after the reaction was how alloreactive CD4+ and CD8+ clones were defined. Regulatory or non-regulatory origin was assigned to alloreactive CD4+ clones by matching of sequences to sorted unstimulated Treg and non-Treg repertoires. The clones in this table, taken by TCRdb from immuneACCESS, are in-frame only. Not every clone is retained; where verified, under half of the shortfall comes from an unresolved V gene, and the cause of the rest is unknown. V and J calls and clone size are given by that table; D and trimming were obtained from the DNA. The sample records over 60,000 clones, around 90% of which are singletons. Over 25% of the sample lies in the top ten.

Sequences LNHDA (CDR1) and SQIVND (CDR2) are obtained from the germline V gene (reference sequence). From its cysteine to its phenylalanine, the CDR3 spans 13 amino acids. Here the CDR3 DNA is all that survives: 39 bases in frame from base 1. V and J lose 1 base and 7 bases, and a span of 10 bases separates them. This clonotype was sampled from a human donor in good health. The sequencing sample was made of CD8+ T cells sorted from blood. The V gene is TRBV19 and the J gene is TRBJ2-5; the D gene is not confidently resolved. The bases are TGTGCCAGTAGTATAGCCCCCCGAGGGACCCAGTACTTC. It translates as CASSIAPRGTQYF.